What follows are 14 T cell receptor beta chains derived from one specimen sequenced in a study of post-analysis software for immune sequencing data. For these TCRs, the target antigens are not known. TCR beta cDNA libraries had unique molecular identifiers. TCRdb called the PCR reads again in MiXCR, with one record for every CDR3 protein. The sample contains about 400,000 distinct CDR3 sequences, around 33% of which appear only once. The study's findings and limits: Included in a set of roughly five TRBV segments more frequent in patients than controls were TRBV5-6, TRBV5-1 and TRBV20-1.

The specimen sequenced was blood. Source of these receptors: a girl aged 10 to 17 with multiple sclerosis.

This clonotype was observed a few times. The genes are TRBV7-9 and TRBJ2-1; D gene unclear. CDR1 SEHNR and CDR2 FQNEAQ come from the germline V gene (reference sequence). This CDR3 region has 15 residues. The V end lost 7 bases, the J end lost 8 bases, and 21 bases lay between the germline ends. CDR3 in amino acids: CASTTLVWQNYEQFF. The DNA for the CDR3 is TGTGCCAGCACCACCCTTGTGTGGCAAAACTATGAGCAGTTCTTC. Drawing the rest from reference TRBV7-9 and TRBJ2-1, the complete variable domain is DTGVSQNPRHKITKRGQNVTFRCDPISEHNRLYWYRQTLGQGPEFLTYFQNEAQLEKSRLLSDRFSAERPKGSFSTLEIQRTEQGDSAMYLCASTTLVWQNYEQFFGPGTRLTVL.

This clonotype was detected a few times. The chain joins TRBV6-4 to TRBJ2-3; TRBD2 matches 10 bases. Germline loops: CDR1 MRHNA, CDR2 SNTAGT. The CDR3 has 17 amino acids. Trimming cost V 5 bases and J 1 base; bases outside gene matches: 9. CDR3 DNA: TGTGCCAGCAGTCGATCCCCAGCGGGGGGGGGCACAGATACGCAGTATTTT. Protein product: CASSRSPAGGGTDTQYF.

This clonotype appeared a few times. The rearrangement joins TRBV7-3 to TRBJ2-7; a weak D match, TRBD1 (6 bases). Per the germline V gene, CDR1 is SGHTA and CDR2 is FQGTGA. With 5 bases removed from V and 0 bases from J, the gap between germline ends came to 17 bases. The CDR3 length is 16 residues. CDR3 region: CASSQQGAQSSYEQYF. The CDR3 DNA is TGTGCCAGCAGCCAACAGGGCGCCCAAAGCTCCTACGAGCAGTACTTC.

The chain carries TRBV6-5 and TRBJ2-2, with 10 bases identical to TRBD1. Germline CDR1 MNHEY, CDR2 SVGAGI. V gave up 3 bases and J gave up 4 bases; unmatched junction bases: 2. This CDR3 contains 15 residues. CDR3 amino acids: CASSYDRGPTGELFF. In DNA, the CDR3 is TGTGCCAGCAGTTATGACAGGGGGCCCACCGGGGAGCTGTTTTTT.

V and J are TRBV5-4 and TRBJ2-5, with TRBD1 identical over 7 bases. TRBJ2-7 matches the DNA end more closely, so the J call is doubtful. This CDR3 contains 14 residues. CDR1 and CDR2 from the germline V gene are SGHNT and YYREEE (reference sequence). In DNA, the CDR3 is TGTGCCAGCAGCTTGGCCAGACAGGGAGACGAGCAGTACTTC. Its protein is CASSLARQGDEQYF.

This clonotype was observed a single time. A much larger clone lies one base from this, so it may be a read error. The V gene is TRBV7-8, the J gene TRBJ2-7; D is possibly TRBD1 or TRBD2 (5 bases each). V was cut by 2 bases and J by 4 bases, with 15 bases left in between. CDR3 length equals 15 residues. Per germline, CDR1 SGHVS and CDR2 FQNEAQ. CDR3 sequence reads: CASSLLRGPGYEQYF. In DNA form, the CDR3 reads TGTGCCAGCAGCTTATTGAGGGGCCCGGGGTACGAGCAGTACTTC.

The chain joins TRBV3-1 to TRBJ2-5, with TRBD1 matching over 8 bases. CDR1 and CDR2 from the germline V gene are LGHDT and YNNKEL (reference sequence). V lost 4 bases and J lost 4; bases outside the gene matches: 5. CDR3 length: 14 residues. CDR3 DNA: TGTGCCAGCAGCCGCCGCGACAGGGGAGAGACCCAGTACTTC. Its translation is CASSRRDRGETQYF.

The gene calls are TRBV5-5 and TRBJ2-7, with a possible D match to TRBD1 (5 bases). The CDR3 sequence is 15 residues long. CDR1 is SGHKS and CDR2 is YYEKEE in the germline V gene (reference sequence). Trimming took off 0 bases at V and 6 bases at J, with 16 bases between the two ends. CDR3 sequence (DNA): TGTGCCAGCAGCTTGGGCCCCCAGGTCACAGGCGAGCAGTACTTC. It is translated as CASSLGPQVTGEQYF. The full variable domain, completed using reference TRBV5-5 and TRBJ2-7, is DAGVTQSPTHLIKTRGQQVTLRCSPISGHKSVSWYQQVLGQGPQFIFQYYEKEERGRGNFPDRFSARQFPNYSSELNVNALLLGDSALYLCASSLGPQVTGEQYFGPGTRLTVT.

The chain couples TRBV7-6 to TRBJ2-7; D might be TRBD1 or TRBD2, each matching 5 bases. Trimming pared 1 base from V and 2 bases from J, leaving 12 bases between. Germline V gene lookup returns CDR1 SGHVS and CDR2 FNYEAQ. The CDR3 runs to 15 residues. The DNA for the CDR3 is TGTGCCAGCAGCTTAGACACGGGGCCTCCCTACGAGCAGTACTTC. Protein product: CASSLDTGPPYEQYF.

CDR3 protein: CASSLSRDRGLVNEQFF. The CDR3 DNA reads TGCGCCAGCAGCCTGTCCCGGGACAGGGGGCTGGTCAATGAGCAGTTCTTC. V is TRBV5-1 and J is TRBJ2-1; 12 bases are a match to TRBD1. There are 17 residues in the CDR3. Germline loops: CDR1 SGHRS, CDR2 YFSETQ. With 4 bases clipped from V and 6 bases from J, the junction kept 11 bases outside the gene matches.

The V and J genes are TRBV7-9 and TRBJ1-1; D ambiguous. This CDR3 spans 14 amino acids. CDR1 is SEHNR and CDR2 is FQNEAQ in the germline V gene (reference sequence). Trimming removed 5 bases at V and 0 bases at J, with 10 bases between. The CDR3 sequence is CASSPTAMNTEAFF. In DNA, the CDR3 is TGTGCCAGCAGCCCTACAGCTATGAACACTGAAGCTTTCTTT.

This clonotype was found a few times. The chain recombines TRBV12-3 or TRBV12-4 with TRBJ2-7; TRBD1 might be the D (6 bases). This CDR3 has 13 residues. The ends were cut back, 8 bases at V and 2 bases at J, with 13 bases in the middle. CDR3 DNA sequence: TGTGCCAGCTCCCGGGACATGGCCTACGAGCAGTACTTC. Its translation: CASSRDMAYEQYF.

The chain joins TRBV6-5 to TRBJ2-7; 13 positions agree with TRBD2. Per germline, CDR1 MNHEY and CDR2 SVGAGI. V dropped 11 bases and J dropped 7; count of bases not matched to a gene: 5. CDR3 length: 12 amino acids. CDR3 loop: CAVGTSGDEQYF. The CDR3 bases are TGTGCCGTCGGGACTAGCGGGGATGAGCAGTACTTC.

As concerns this clonotype: A much larger clone differs by one base, so this may be a read error. V gene TRBV7-3 combines with J gene TRBJ2-5; 7 nucleotides line up with TRBD2. The CDR3 runs to 16 residues. Unmatched junction bases numbered 16, after V lost 1 base and J lost 11 bases. The germline CDR1 and CDR2 sequences are SGHTA and FQGTGA. CDR3 protein: CASSLNMASGGNEQYF. CDR3 DNA sequence: TGTGCCAGCAGCTTAAATATGGCTAGCGGTGGAAATGAGCAGTACTTC.